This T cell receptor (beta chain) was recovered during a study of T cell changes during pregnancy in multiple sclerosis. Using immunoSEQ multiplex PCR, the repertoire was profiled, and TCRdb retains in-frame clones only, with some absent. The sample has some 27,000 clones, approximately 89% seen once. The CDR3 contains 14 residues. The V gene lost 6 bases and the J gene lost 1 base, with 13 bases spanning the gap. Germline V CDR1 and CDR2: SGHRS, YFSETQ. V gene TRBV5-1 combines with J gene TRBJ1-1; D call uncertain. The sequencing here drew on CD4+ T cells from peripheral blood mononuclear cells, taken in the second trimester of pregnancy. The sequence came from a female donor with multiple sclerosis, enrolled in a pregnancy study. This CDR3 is CASKFIPENTEAFF. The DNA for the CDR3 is TGCGCCAGCAAATTTATCCCAGAGAACACTGAAGCTTTCTTT. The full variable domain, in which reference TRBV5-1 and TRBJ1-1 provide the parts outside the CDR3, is KAGVTQTPRYLIKTRGQQVTLSCSPISGHRSVSWYQQTPGQGLQFLFEYFSETQRNKGNFPGRFSGRQFSNSRSEMNVSTLELGDSALYLCASKFIPENTEAFFGQGTRLTVV.